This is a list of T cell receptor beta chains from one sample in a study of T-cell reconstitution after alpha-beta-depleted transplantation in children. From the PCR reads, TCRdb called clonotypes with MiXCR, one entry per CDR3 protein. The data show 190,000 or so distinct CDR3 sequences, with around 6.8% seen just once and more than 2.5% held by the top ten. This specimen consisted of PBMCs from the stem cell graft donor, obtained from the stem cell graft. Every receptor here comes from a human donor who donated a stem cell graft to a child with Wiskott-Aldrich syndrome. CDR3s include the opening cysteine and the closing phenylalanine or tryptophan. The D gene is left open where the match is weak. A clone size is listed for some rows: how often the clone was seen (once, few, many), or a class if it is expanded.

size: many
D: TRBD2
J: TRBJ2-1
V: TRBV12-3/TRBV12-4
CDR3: CASIKAGAYNEQFF
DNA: TGTGCCAGCATCAAAGCGGGAGCCTACAATGAGCAGTTCTTC

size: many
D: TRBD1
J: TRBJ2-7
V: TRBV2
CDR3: CASSESGWDRSGEQYF
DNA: TGTGCCAGCAGTGAATCGGGCTGGGACAGGTCAGGCGAGCAGTACTTC

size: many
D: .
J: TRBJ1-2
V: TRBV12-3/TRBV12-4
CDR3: CASNNRNIANYGYTF
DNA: TGTGCCAGCAATAACCGGAACATTGCTAACTATGGCTACACCTTC

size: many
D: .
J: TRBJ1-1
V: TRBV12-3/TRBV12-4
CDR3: CASKITVNTEAFF
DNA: TGTGCCAGCAAGATAACAGTGAACACTGAAGCTTTCTTT

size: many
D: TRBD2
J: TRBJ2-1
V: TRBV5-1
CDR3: CASSSIAGGYNEQFF
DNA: TGCGCCAGCAGCTCCATAGCGGGGGGGTACAATGAGCAGTTCTTC

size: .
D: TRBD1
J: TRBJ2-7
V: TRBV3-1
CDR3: CASSLLTGQYPTPHYEQYF
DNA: TGTGCCAGCAGCCTACTGACGGGACAGTATCCGACTCCCCACTACGAGCAGTACTTC

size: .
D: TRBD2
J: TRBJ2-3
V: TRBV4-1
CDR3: CASSQDVGLAGASSTDTQYF
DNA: TGCGCCAGCAGCCAAGATGTGGGGCTAGCGGGGGCATCTAGCACAGATACGCAGTATTTT

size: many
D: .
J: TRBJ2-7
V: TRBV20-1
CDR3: CSASPPAGRHEQYF
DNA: TGCAGTGCTAGCCCCCCGGCGGGGCGGCACGAGCAGTACTTC

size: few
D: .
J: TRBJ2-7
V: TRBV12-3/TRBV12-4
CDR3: CASSPGAWGQYF
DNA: TGTGCCAGCAGTCCGGGGGCCTGGGGGCAGTACTTC

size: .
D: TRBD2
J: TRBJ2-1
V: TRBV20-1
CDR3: CSATPGGTSGRGSYNEQFF
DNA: TGCAGTGCCACCCCTGGGGGGACTAGCGGGAGAGGGTCCTACAATGAGCAGTTCTTC

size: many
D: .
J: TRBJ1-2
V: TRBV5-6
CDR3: CASSLRQLTRYGYTF
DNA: TGTGCCAGCAGCTTGAGGCAGCTCACGCGGTATGGCTACACCTTC

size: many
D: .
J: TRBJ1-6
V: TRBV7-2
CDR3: CASSLGAQDSPLHF
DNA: TGTGCCAGCAGCTTAGGGGCGCAAGATTCACCCCTCCACTTT

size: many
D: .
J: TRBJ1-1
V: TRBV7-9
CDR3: CASSSTGMSAEAFF
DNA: TGTGCCAGCAGCTCCACAGGGATGAGCGCTGAAGCTTTCTTT

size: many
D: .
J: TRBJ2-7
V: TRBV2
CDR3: CASSEALRAYEQYF
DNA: TGTGCCAGCAGTGAAGCGCTTAGGGCCTACGAGCAGTACTTC

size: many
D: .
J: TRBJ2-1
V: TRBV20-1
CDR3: CSARLGGYNEQFF
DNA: TGCAGTGCTAGGTTGGGGGGATACAATGAGCAGTTCTTC

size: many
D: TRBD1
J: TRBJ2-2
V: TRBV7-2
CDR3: CASSLGKRQGDTGELFF
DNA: TGTGCCAGCAGCTTAGGCAAGCGACAGGGTGACACCGGGGAGCTGTTTTTT